The rows below give T cell receptor beta chains drawn from one sample of a study of T-cell reconstitution after alpha-beta-depleted transplantation in children. TCRdb ran MiXCR on the PCR reads and lists one entry per CDR3 protein. The sample has around 200,000 distinct CDR3 sequences, approximately 6.6% seen once; the top ten hold about 2.9%. This material consisted of PBMCs from the stem cell graft donor, taken from the stem cell graft. These receptors were collected from a human donor who donated a stem cell graft to a child with Wiskott-Aldrich syndrome. CDR3s include the opening cysteine and the closing phenylalanine or tryptophan. D genes are given only for firm matches. Where a row states a size, it is once, few, many or the class of an expanded clone; other rows omit it.

d_gene,j_gene,abundance,v_gene,CDR3nt,CDR3aa
TRBD2,TRBJ2-7,once,TRBV3-1,TGTGCCTTCAGCCCGCCTCCCCGACTAGCGGGAGGGCCGAATAAGCAGTACTTC,CAFSPPPRLAGGPNKQYF
.,TRBJ1-1,many,TRBV15,TGTGCCACCAGCAGAGATCCAGGGGCATTCACTGAAGCTTTCTTT,CATSRDPGAFTEAFF
TRBD2,TRBJ2-1,few,TRBV6-1,TGTGCCAGCAACCAGCGGCTAGCGGGAGTGGGTCCGGGGTACAATGAGCAGTTCTTC,CASNQRLAGVGPGYNEQFF
TRBD2,TRBJ2-7,many,TRBV12-3/TRBV12-4,TGTGCCAGCAGCGGGGGACTAGCGGTGGGTGGCGAGCAGTACTTC,CASSGGLAVGGEQYF
.,TRBJ1-2,many,TRBV5-1,TGCGCCAGCAGCCCCCTAGGGGTCAACTATGGCTACACCTTC,CASSPLGVNYGYTF
TRBD1,TRBJ2-7,many,TRBV3-1,TGTGCCAGCAGCCAAGGTTTTTGGGGACAGGTGATCTCCTACGAGCAGTACTTC,CASSQGFWGQVISYEQYF
TRBD1,TRBJ1-2,many,TRBV3-1,TGTGCCAGCACCGGGACAGACTATGGCTACACCTTC,CASTGTDYGYTF
.,TRBJ2-5,many,TRBV24-1,TGTGCCACCAGTGATTTGACCAGCCCAGAGACCCAGTACTTC,CATSDLTSPETQYF
TRBD1,TRBJ2-7,.,TRBV7-2,TGTGCCAGCAGCTTAGTTCCGGGACAGGAAGGGTTCTACGAGCAGTACTTC,CASSLVPGQEGFYEQYF
TRBD2,TRBJ2-7,many,TRBV12-3/TRBV12-4,TGTGCCAGCAGTTTAGCGGCTAGCGGGAGAGGGGAATACGAGCAGTACTTC,CASSLAASGRGEYEQYF
TRBD1,TRBJ2-1,few,TRBV7-2,TGTGCCAGCAGCCGGAGGGGGACAGGAGGGAATGAGCAGTTCTTC,CASSRRGTGGNEQFF
.,TRBJ2-5,many,TRBV2,TGTGCCAGCAGCAGGAACAGGGACAAGAAGACCCAGTACTTC,CASSRNRDKKTQYF
.,TRBJ1-2,many,TRBV5-1,TGCGCCAGCAGTGACCAGGGGAACTATGGCTACACCTTC,CASSDQGNYGYTF
.,TRBJ2-5,.,TRBV5-1,TGCGCCAGCAGCTTGACCCCTCCCTCCTCCTCCCAAGAGACCCAGTACTTC,CASSLTPPSSSQETQYF
TRBD1,TRBJ2-2,few,TRBV5-1,TGCGCCAGCAGCCCCACAGGGGGCGTCGCCGGGGAGCTGTTTTTT,CASSPTGGVAGELFF
.,TRBJ2-7,many,TRBV20-1,TGCAGTGCTTCACAGGGAGGCGACGAGCAGTACTTC,CSASQGGDEQYF
TRBD1,TRBJ1-5,.,TRBV20-1,TGCAGTGCTAATCCCCGGACAGGGGCGAATCAGCCCCAGCATTTT,CSANPRTGANQPQHF
.,TRBJ1-5,many,TRBV30,TGTGCCTGGAGTGCCACAGGGTTCGACCAGCCCCAGCATTTT,CAWSATGFDQPQHF
.,TRBJ1-5,many,TRBV12-3/TRBV12-4,TGTGCCAGCAGTCCAACGACAGTTAATCAGCCCCAGCATTTT,CASSPTTVNQPQHF
.,TRBJ2-5,.,TRBV5-1,TGCGCCAGCAGCTTGCTTGGGGGCTCGACCTCCGAGTTGGAGACCCAGTACTTC,CASSLLGGSTSELETQYF
TRBD1,TRBJ2-7,.,TRBV7-9,TGTGCCAGCAGCTTAGCCCCAGGGGGCCGGTCCTACGAGCAGTACTTC,CASSLAPGGRSYEQYF
.,TRBJ2-2,many,TRBV6-5,TGTGCCAGCAGTTACTCGATGAGACAGCTGAACACCGGGGAGCTGTTTTTT,CASSYSMRQLNTGELFF
.,TRBJ2-5,many,TRBV18,TGTGCCAGCTCACCACGAGGGATCCAAGAGACCCAGTACTTC,CASSPRGIQETQYF
.,TRBJ2-1,many,TRBV3-1,TGTGCCAGCAGCCCCTACTACAATGAGCAGTTCTTC,CASSPYYNEQFF
.,TRBJ2-7,many,TRBV12-3/TRBV12-4,TGTGCCAGCAGTTTAGGCGGGTACTACGAGCAGTACTTC,CASSLGGYYEQYF
TRBD1,TRBJ2-5,many,TRBV7-2,TGTGCCAGCAGCTCCTGGGGACAGGGGGAGACCCAGTACTTC,CASSSWGQGETQYF
TRBD2,TRBJ2-1,many,TRBV6-5,TGTGCCAGCAGTCACAGGACTAGCGTGAACAATGAGCAGTTCTTC,CASSHRTSVNNEQFF
.,TRBJ2-7,many,TRBV6-2/TRBV6-3,TGTGCCAGCAGTTTCAACGTTGGGACTGCAAGCTCCTACGAGCAGTACTTC,CASSFNVGTASSYEQYF
.,TRBJ2-1,many,TRBV29-1,TGCAGCGCTGAAGCTTACTACTACAATGAGCAGTTCTTC,CSAEAYYYNEQFF
.,TRBJ1-2,few,TRBV2,TGTGCCAGCAGTGAAATTCGGGGCGGGTACGAGGGTGACGGCTACACCTTC,CASSEIRGGYEGDGYTF
.,TRBJ1-5,many,TRBV29-1,TGCAGCGTTCATAGCGGGTCCCCTAATCAGCCCCAGCATTTT,CSVHSGSPNQPQHF
.,TRBJ1-3,many,TRBV2,TGTGCCAGCTCGGGGGCCGGAAACACCATATATTTT,CASSGAGNTIYF
.,TRBJ1-4,.,TRBV20-1,TGCAGTGCCGCATTGGACCTTTCAGGGAGTGAAAAACTGTTTTTT,CSAALDLSGSEKLFF
.,TRBJ1-2,many,TRBV5-6,TGTGCCAGCAGTTTGAGCCGGGACACATATGGCTACACCTTC,CASSLSRDTYGYTF
.,TRBJ2-5,many,TRBV5-6,TGTGCCAGCAGCTTGGGACAGAGAGGGGAGACCCAGTACTTC,CASSLGQRGETQYF
.,TRBJ2-5,many,TRBV20-1,TGCAGTGCTACCCCGACAGTTAGGGGCCAAGAGACCCAGTACTTC,CSATPTVRGQETQYF
.,TRBJ2-1,many,TRBV19,TGTGCCAGTAGTATCTTAGGGGGTGAGCAGTTCTTC,CASSILGGEQFF
.,TRBJ2-7,many,TRBV9,TGTGCCAGCAGCGGACGGGACGGTCCCTACGAGCAGTACTTC,CASSGRDGPYEQYF
.,TRBJ1-1,.,TRBV30,TGTGCCTGGACCCCTGCCCTGAACACTGAAGCTTTCTTT,CAWTPALNTEAFF